This entry lists 31 T cell receptor beta chains sequenced from one sample in a study of T cells in localized non-small cell lung cancer. Profiling relied on immunoSEQ multiplex PCR, and the TCRdb table lists in-frame clones only, not all of them. Of just under 35,000 clones in the sample, 80% to 95% were seen once. Sequenced here: peripheral blood mononuclear cells, sampled before any cancer treatment. The receptors were gathered from a female donor over 55 with stage II lung adenocarcinoma.

The V call is TRBV10-1, the J call TRBJ2-1; the match to TRBD1 covers 11 bases. Per germline, CDR1 WNHNN and CDR2 SYGVQD (reference sequence). The junction had 1 base not matched to a gene; V was cut back by 4 bases and J by 8 bases. The CDR3 sequence is 13 residues long. The CDR3 region has the DNA TGCGCCAGCAGTGGGACAGGGGGCCATGAGCAGTTCTTC. This encodes CASSGTGGHEQFF.

This chain uses TRBV30 with TRBJ2-1, with 9 nucleotides matching TRBD2. The junction had 6 bases not matched to a gene; V was cut back by 0 bases and J by 6 bases. Germline CDR1 and CDR2: GTSNPN and SVGIG (reference sequence). CDR3 length equals 15 residues. The CDR3 DNA sequence: TGTGCCTGGAGTGTAACGCTAGCGGGGACCAATGAGCAGTTCTTC. Protein: CAWSVTLAGTNEQFF.

This chain links TRBV25-1 with TRBJ1-6; 8 bases line up with TRBD1. The CDR3 consists of 14 residues. The ends lost 8 bases at V and 4 bases at J; junction bases unmatched: 4. The germline V gene has CDR1 MGHDK and CDR2 SYGVNS. CDR3 in DNA: TGTGCCAGCGGCAGGGGGCTTTATAATTCACCCCTCCACTTT. Translating it yields CASGRGLYNSPLHF.

The J gene is TRBJ2-1, the V gene TRBV29-1; the D gene is possibly TRBD1 (7 bases). Germline CDR1 reads SQVTM; CDR2 reads ANQGSEA. Between the trimmed V and J ends, which lost 5 bases and 0 bases, there was a span of 14 bases. The CDR3 consists of 15 residues. The CDR3 DNA reads as TGCAGCGTTTCTCCAGGGGGGAGCTCCTACAATGAGCAGTTCTTC. Translating it yields CSVSPGGSSYNEQFF.

The V and J genes are TRBV6-5 and TRBJ1-2; D remains unclear. This CDR3 has 12 amino acids. Germline assignment: CDR1 MNHEY and CDR2 SVGAGI. The V end was cut by 2 bases, the J end by 9 bases, with 10 bases between. The CDR3 DNA sequence: TGTGCCAGCAGTTACGACGGTAGACGCTACACCTTC. This translates into CASSYDGRRYTF.

The count of this clone is one. The V call is TRBV7-9, the J call TRBJ2-6; possible D gene TRBD1, 6 bases. CDR3 length: 15 amino acids. CDR1 SEHNR and CDR2 FQNEAQ come from the germline V gene (reference sequence). V was cut by 5 bases and J by 11 bases, with 19 bases left in between. As DNA, the CDR3 is TGTGCCAGCAGCCTCCAGGCAGGGGTCCAGTACGTCCTGACTTTC. The encoded protein is CASSLQAGVQYVLTF.

The chain has TRBV5-4 and TRBJ2-1; 7 bases align to TRBD1. The trim removed 2 bases at V and 7 bases at J, leaving 3 bases unmatched. The CDR3 covers 13 residues. CDR1 and CDR2 (germline): SGHNT, YYREEE (reference sequence). CDR3 in amino acids: CASSFTGENEQFF. CDR3 nucleotide sequence: TGTGCCAGCAGCTTTACAGGGGAAAATGAGCAGTTCTTC.

The chain links TRBV7-8 to TRBJ1-1, with D unresolved. Germline assignment: CDR1 SGHVS and CDR2 FQNEAQ. Trimming stripped 5 bases from V and 1 base from J, with 14 bases between. CDR3 length: 15 residues. The DNA for the CDR3 is TGTGCCAGCAGCAACCGACTCCAAGGGAACACTGAAGCTTTCTTT. It is translated as CASSNRLQGNTEAFF.

V usage is TRBV29-1 and J usage is TRBJ1-3; no firm D call. Germline CDR1 SQVTM, CDR2 ANQGSEA. The CDR3 length is 13 residues. V was clipped by 5 bases and J by 0 bases, with 8 bases between them. The CDR3 DNA reads as TGCAGCGTTTTCGGCGGCTCTGGAAACACCATATATTTT. Protein sequence: CSVFGGSGNTIYF. Full variable domain (remainder filled in from reference TRBV29-1 and TRBJ1-3): SAVISQKPSRDICQRGTSLTIQCQVDSQVTMMFWYRQQPGQSLTLIATANQGSEATYESGFVIDKFPISRPNLTFSTLTVSNMSPEDSSIYLCSVFGGSGNTIYFGEGSWLTVV.

The chain has TRBV7-6 and TRBJ2-7, with 12 bases lining up with TRBD1. The CDR3 runs to 15 residues. Unmatched junction bases numbered 10, after V lost 5 bases and J lost 8 bases. Germline CDR1 is SGHVS and CDR2 is FNYEAQ. The CDR3 coding sequence is TGTGCCAGCAGCCCCCGTCCGGGACAGGGGGCTCAGCAGTACTTC. It translates to CASSPRPGQGAQQYF.

The rearrangement uses TRBV28 and TRBJ2-1, with a tentative D call TRBD2 (5 bases). V was trimmed by 5 bases and J by 8 bases, leaving 10 bases between them. The germline V gene encodes CDR1 MDHEN and CDR2 SYDVKM. This CDR3 comprises 12 residues. The CDR3 reads CASSPPEDEQFF. DNA of the CDR3: TGTGCCAGCAGTCCGCCGGAGGATGAGCAGTTCTTC.

This chain links TRBV5-4 with TRBJ2-3, with 8 nucleotides matching TRBD2. V shed 1 base, J shed 0 bases, and the junction held 10 bases outside the gene matches. CDR3 length equals 18 residues. Germline-derived CDR1 and CDR2 are SGHNT and YYREEE (reference sequence). CDR3 nucleotides: TGTGCCAGCAGCTTGTTGGTTAGCGGGGTCTCTAGCACAGATACGCAGTATTTT. Its protein product is CASSLLVSGVSSTDTQYF.

This clone was counted once. The chain has TRBV7-3 and TRBJ2-3, with 12 bases fitting TRBD1. The germline CDR1 and CDR2 sequences are SGHTA and FQGTGA. V dropped 5 bases and J dropped 6; count of bases not matched to a gene: 6. CDR3 size: 15 residues. CDR3 coding DNA: TGTGCCAGCAGCAAGGGACAGGGGGCGCCCGATACGCAGTATTTT. Translating it yields CASSKGQGAPDTQYF. The full variable domain, completed using reference TRBV7-3 and TRBJ2-3, is GAGVSQTPSNKVTEKGKYVELRCDPISGHTALYWYRQSLGQGPEFLIYFQGTGAADDSGLPNDRFFAVRPEGSVSTLKIQRTERGDSAVYLCASSKGQGAPDTQYFGPGTRLTVL.

The V and J genes are TRBV7-2 and TRBJ2-7; 14 nucleotides line up with TRBD2. Germline V gene lookup returns CDR1 SGHTA and CDR2 FQGNSA. CDR3 length: 19 amino acids. The junction had 12 bases not matched to a gene; V was cut back by 1 base and J by 4 bases. CDR3 nucleotide sequence: TGTGCCAGCAGCTTAGAATCACCGGGACTAGCGGGAGAGGGGTACGAGCAGTACTTC. It specifies CASSLESPGLAGEGYEQYF.

The chain couples TRBV29-1 to TRBJ1-5; D uncertain. Germline lookup yields CDR1 SQVTM and CDR2 ANQGSEA. This CDR3 has 12 residues. V was trimmed by 5 bases and J by 4 bases, leaving 9 bases between them. The CDR3, as DNA: TGCAGCGTTTCAGAGAGAAATCAGCCCCAGCATTTT. Protein sequence: CSVSERNQPQHF. Combining the CDR3 with reference TRBV29-1 and TRBJ1-5 gives the whole variable domain SAVISQKPSRDICQRGTSLTIQCQVDSQVTMMFWYRQQPGQSLTLIATANQGSEATYESGFVIDKFPISRPNLTFSTLTVSNMSPEDSSIYLCSVSERNQPQHFGDGTRLSIL.

V usage is TRBV7-9 and J usage is TRBJ2-1; 12 bases match TRBD2. The junction had 8 bases not matched to a gene; V was cut back by 4 bases and J by 13 bases. Germline assignment: CDR1 SEHNR and CDR2 FQNEAQ (reference sequence). The CDR3 is made up of 14 amino acids. CDR3 amino acids: CASSSLLAGGPQFF. CDR3 sequence (DNA): TGTGCCAGCAGCTCCCTTCTAGCGGGAGGGCCTCAGTTCTTC.

This clone came up once. V and J are TRBV7-9 and TRBJ2-3; 9 bases map to TRBD2. The CDR3 runs 15 residues. Unmatched junction bases numbered 5, after V lost 5 bases and J lost 2 bases. Germline-derived CDR1 and CDR2 are SEHNR and FQNEAQ (reference sequence). The CDR3 loop reads CASSSSGSYTDTQYF. The CDR3 DNA follows: TGTGCCAGCAGCAGTAGCGGGAGCTACACAGATACGCAGTATTTT.

The chain employs TRBV30 and TRBJ1-5; D might be TRBD1 (5 bases). Trimming removed 2 bases from V and 2 bases from J, with 13 bases in between. The CDR3 is made up of 15 amino acids. Looked up from germline, CDR1 is GTSNPN and CDR2 is SVGIG (reference sequence). CDR3 in amino acids: CAWSLGQGRNQPQHF. The CDR3 DNA reads as TGTGCCTGGAGTCTGGGGCAGGGACGCAATCAGCCCCAGCATTTT.

This rearrangement joins TRBV7-2 to TRBJ2-3, with 12 positions matching TRBD2. This CDR3 comprises 15 residues. Unmatched junction bases numbered 2, after V lost 5 bases and J lost 2 bases. Germline V gene sequence: CDR1 SGHTA, CDR2 FQGNSA. The CDR3 nucleotides read TGTGCCAGCAGCAGGACTAGCGGGACCACAGATACGCAGTATTTT. Residues: CASSRTSGTTDTQYF.

V usage is TRBV7-8 and J usage is TRBJ2-3, with a tentative D call TRBD2 (5 bases). Trimming left V 5 bases short and J 5 bases short, with 8 bases between. Germline V gene data show CDR1 as SGHVS and CDR2 as FQNEAQ. The CDR3 contains 12 residues. For the CDR3, the DNA is TGTGCCAGCAGCAAAAGCGGAGATACGCAGTATTTT. Translation gives CASSKSGDTQYF. Variable domain in full (rest from reference TRBV7-8 and TRBJ2-3): GAGVSQSPRYKVAKRGQDVALRCDPISGHVSLFWYQQALGQGPEFLTYFQNEAQLDKSGLPSDRFFAERPEGSVSTLKIQRTQQEDSAVYLCASSKSGDTQYFGPGTRLTVL.

This chain links TRBV7-9 with TRBJ2-7; no reliable D call. Germline V gives CDR1 SEHNR, CDR2 FQNEAQ (reference sequence). This CDR3 is built from 12 residues. V lost 1 base and J lost 2, with 3 bases in between. The DNA of the CDR3 is TGTGCCAGCAGCTTAGGAGCCTACGAGCAGTACTTC. It codes for CASSLGAYEQYF.

The chain recombines TRBV16 with TRBJ2-1, with 8 bases fitting TRBD2. There are 15 residues in the CDR3. V dropped 2 bases and J dropped 7; count of bases not matched to a gene: 7. Germline V gene sequence: CDR1 KGHSY, CDR2 FQNENV. The CDR3 nucleotides are TGTGCCAGCAGCCAAGCGGGAGGAATGTTTAATGAGCAGTTCTTC. The encoded protein is CASSQAGGMFNEQFF.

This sequence joins TRBV11-3 and TRBJ2-1; no firm D call. The CDR3 loop spans 13 amino acids. Trimming stripped 5 bases from V and 5 bases from J, with 10 bases between. Germline CDR1 is SGHNT and CDR2 is YENEEA. In DNA form, the CDR3 reads TGTGCCAGCAGCCGTGGGAAGGACAATGAGCAGTTCTTC. This codes for CASSRGKDNEQFF.

The chain employs TRBV4-3 and TRBJ2-2, with 7 bases matching TRBD2. V shed 1 base, J shed 2 bases, and the junction held 7 bases outside the gene matches. There are 17 residues in the CDR3. The germline CDR1 and CDR2 sequences are LGHNA and YSLEER. The CDR3: CASSQGASGTNTGELFF. DNA of the CDR3: TGCGCCAGCAGCCAAGGGGCTAGCGGAACCAACACCGGGGAGCTGTTTTTT.

This rearrangement joins TRBV19 to TRBJ1-1; D possibly corresponds to TRBD1 (6 bases). V lost 5 bases, J lost 2 bases, and 12 bases lay in between. The CDR3 length is 14 residues. The germline CDR1 and CDR2 sequences are LNHDA and SQIVND (reference sequence). CDR3 nucleotides: TGTGCCAGTAGTCTCACAGGGTTAAACACTGAAGCTTTCTTT. This translates into CASSLTGLNTEAFF. The full variable domain, in which reference TRBV19 and TRBJ1-1 provide the parts outside the CDR3, is DGGITQSPKYLFRKEGQNVTLSCEQNLNHDAMYWYRQDPGQGLRLIYYSQIVNDFQKGDIAEGYSVSREKKESFPLTVTSAQKNPTAFYLCASSLTGLNTEAFFGQGTRLTVV.

The chain has TRBV5-6 and TRBJ1-2, with 8 bases that match TRBD1. V was clipped by 0 bases and J by 7 bases; unmatched bases: 11. Per germline, CDR1 SGHDT and CDR2 YYEEEE. The CDR3 is made up of 16 amino acids. DNA for the CDR3: TGTGCCAGCAGCTTGGTTGGGACAGGACGGTTCGGTGGCTACACCTTC. Translated: CASSLVGTGRFGGYTF.

The genes are TRBV15 and TRBJ2-1; no firm D call. Trimming removed 0 bases at V and 0 bases at J, with 12 bases between. The CDR3 totals 17 residues. Germline V gene data show CDR1 as LNHNV and CDR2 as YYDKDF (reference sequence). The CDR3 protein is CATSREGQDDSYNEQFF. DNA for the CDR3: TGTGCCACCAGCAGAGAAGGGCAGGACGACTCCTACAATGAGCAGTTCTTC.

The V and J genes are TRBV5-1 and TRBJ1-5, with D unclear. The CDR3 totals 13 residues. Per germline, CDR1 SGHRS and CDR2 YFSETQ. V was trimmed by 4 bases and J by 0 bases, leaving 5 bases between them. The chain's CDR3 is CASSAVSNQPQHF. CDR3 in DNA: TGCGCCAGCAGCGCCGTTAGCAATCAGCCCCAGCATTTT.

V usage is TRBV7-2 and J usage is TRBJ2-2; D unresolved. V was cut by 6 bases and J by 6 bases, with 11 bases left in between. The CDR3 spans 13 residues. In germline, CDR1 is SGHTA, CDR2 FQGNSA. CDR3: CASSPRSPGELFF. In nucleotides, the CDR3 is TGTGCCAGCAGTCCCCGGTCACCCGGGGAGCTGTTTTTT. Full variable domain (rest looked up from reference TRBV7-2 and TRBJ2-2): GAGVSQSPSNKVTEKGKDVELRCDPISGHTALYWYRQSLGQGLEFLIYFQGNSAPDKSGLPSDRFSAERTGGSVSTLTIQRTQQEDSAVYLCASSPRSPGELFFGEGSRLTVL.

The rearrangement joins TRBV5-6 to TRBJ1-5, with D possibly matching TRBD1 (5 bases). CDR1 is SGHDT and CDR2 is YYEEEE in the germline V gene. V was pared by 0 bases and J by 4 bases, with 11 bases between. The CDR3 spans 15 residues. The CDR3 loop reads CASSLAGRPNQPQHF. CDR3 bases: TGTGCCAGCAGCTTGGCGGGACGGCCGAATCAGCCCCAGCATTTT.

The chain recombines TRBV7-2 with TRBJ2-7; 7 nucleotides agree with TRBD2. Germline values: CDR1 SGHTA, CDR2 FQGNSA. There are 15 residues in the CDR3. The V and J ends lost 2 bases and 3 bases, in that order; junction bases with no gene match: 7. CDR3 nucleotide sequence: TGTGCCAGCAGCTTAACCACTAGCGACTACTACGAGCAGTACTTC. It translates to CASSLTTSDYYEQYF.